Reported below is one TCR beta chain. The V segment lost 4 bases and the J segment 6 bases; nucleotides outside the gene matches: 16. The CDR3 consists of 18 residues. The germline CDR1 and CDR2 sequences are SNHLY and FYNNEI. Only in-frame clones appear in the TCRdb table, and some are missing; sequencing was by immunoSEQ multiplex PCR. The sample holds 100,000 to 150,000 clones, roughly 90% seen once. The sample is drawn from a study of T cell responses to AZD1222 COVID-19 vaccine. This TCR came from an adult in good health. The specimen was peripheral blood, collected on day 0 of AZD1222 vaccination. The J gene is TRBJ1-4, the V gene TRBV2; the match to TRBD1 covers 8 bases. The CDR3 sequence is CASSVPDREDSWDEKLFF. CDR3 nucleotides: TGTGCCAGCAGTGTGCCGGACAGGGAGGATTCTTGGGATGAAAAACTGTTTTTT. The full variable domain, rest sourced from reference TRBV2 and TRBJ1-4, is EPEVTQTPSHQVTQMGQEVILRCVPISNHLYFYWYRQILGQKVEFLVSFYNNEISEKSEIFDDQFSVERPDGSNFTLKIRSTKLEDSAMYFCASSVPDREDSWDEKLFFGSGTQLSVL.